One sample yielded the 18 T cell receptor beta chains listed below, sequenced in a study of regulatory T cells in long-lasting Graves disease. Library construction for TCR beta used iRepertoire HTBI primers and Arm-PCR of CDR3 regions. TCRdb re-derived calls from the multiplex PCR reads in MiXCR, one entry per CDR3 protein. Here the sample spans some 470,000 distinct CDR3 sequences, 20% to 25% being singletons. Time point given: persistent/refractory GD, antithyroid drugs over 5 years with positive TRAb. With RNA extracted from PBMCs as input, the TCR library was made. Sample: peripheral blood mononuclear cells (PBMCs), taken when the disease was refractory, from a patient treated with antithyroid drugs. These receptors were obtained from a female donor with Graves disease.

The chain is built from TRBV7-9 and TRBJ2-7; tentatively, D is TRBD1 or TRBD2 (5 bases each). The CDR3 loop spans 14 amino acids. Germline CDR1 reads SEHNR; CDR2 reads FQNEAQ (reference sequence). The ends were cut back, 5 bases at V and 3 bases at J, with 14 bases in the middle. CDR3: CASSNGQGGYEQYF. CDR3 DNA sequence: TGTGCCAGCAGCAACGGACAAGGAGGCTACGAGCAGTACTTC.

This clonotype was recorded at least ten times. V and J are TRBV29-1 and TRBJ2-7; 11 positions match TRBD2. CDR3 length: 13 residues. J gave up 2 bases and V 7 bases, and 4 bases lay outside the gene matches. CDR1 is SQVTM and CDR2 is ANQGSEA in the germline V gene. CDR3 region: CSALAGDAYEQYF. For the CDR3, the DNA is TGCAGCGCACTAGCGGGAGACGCCTACGAGCAGTACTTC.

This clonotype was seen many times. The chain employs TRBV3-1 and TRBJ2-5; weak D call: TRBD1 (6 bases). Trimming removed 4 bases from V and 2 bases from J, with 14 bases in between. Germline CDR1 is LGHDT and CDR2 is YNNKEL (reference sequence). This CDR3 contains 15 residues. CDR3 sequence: CASSRALQGQETQYF. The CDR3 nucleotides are TGTGCCAGCAGCCGGGCTCTTCAGGGGCAAGAGACCCAGTACTTC.

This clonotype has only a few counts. In DNA form, the CDR3 reads TGTGCCAGTAGTAAAGGGACAACGACTGGGGCCAACGTCCTGACTTTC. It specifies CASSKGTTTGANVLTF. The J gene is TRBJ2-6, the V gene TRBV19, with D possibly matching TRBD1 (6 bases). There are 16 residues in the CDR3. Germline V gives CDR1 LNHDA, CDR2 SQIVND (reference sequence). Trimming shortened V by 4 bases and J by 2 bases, and 12 bases separated the two germline ends.

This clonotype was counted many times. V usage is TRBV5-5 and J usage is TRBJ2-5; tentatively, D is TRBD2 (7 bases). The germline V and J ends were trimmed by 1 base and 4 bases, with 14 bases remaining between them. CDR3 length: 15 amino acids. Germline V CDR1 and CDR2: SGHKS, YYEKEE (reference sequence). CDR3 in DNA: TGTGCCAGCAGCTTGATCGCGGGGGCAGGAGAGACCCAGTACTTC. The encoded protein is CASSLIAGAGETQYF. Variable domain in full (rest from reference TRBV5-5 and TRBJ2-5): DAGVTQSPTHLIKTRGQQVTLRCSPISGHKSVSWYQQVLGQGPQFIFQYYEKEERGRGNFPDRFSARQFPNYSSELNVNALLLGDSALYLCASSLIAGAGETQYFGPGTRLLVL.

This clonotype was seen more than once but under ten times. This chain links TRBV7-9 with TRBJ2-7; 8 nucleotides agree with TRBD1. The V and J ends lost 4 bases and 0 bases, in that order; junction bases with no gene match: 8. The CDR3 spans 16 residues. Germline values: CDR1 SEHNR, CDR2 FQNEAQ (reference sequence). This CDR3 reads CASSYRQGTGSYEQYF. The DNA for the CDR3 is TGTGCCAGCAGCTACCGACAGGGGACGGGCTCCTACGAGCAGTACTTC.

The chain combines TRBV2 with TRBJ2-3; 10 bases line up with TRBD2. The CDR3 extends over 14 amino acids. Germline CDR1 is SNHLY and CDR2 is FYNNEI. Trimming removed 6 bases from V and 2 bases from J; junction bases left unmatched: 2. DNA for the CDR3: TGTGCCAGCAGAGGGACTAGCGCCACAGATACGCAGTATTTT. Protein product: CASRGTSATDTQYF.

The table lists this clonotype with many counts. Here the CDR3 reads CASSLAPGTGTYEQYF. The CDR3 DNA sequence: TGTGCCAGCAGCTTAGCCCCCGGGACAGGCACCTACGAGCAGTACTTC. The rearrangement links TRBV7-2 to TRBJ2-7, with 8 nucleotides matching TRBD1. This CDR3 comprises 16 residues. The germline V gene encodes CDR1 SGHTA and CDR2 FQGNSA. J lost 2 bases, V lost 0 bases, and 6 bases had no gene match.

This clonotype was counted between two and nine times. Here the CDR3 reads CASSFRDRTGYGYTF. The CDR3, as DNA: TGTGCCAGCAGCTTCCGGGACAGGACTGGGTATGGCTACACCTTC. The chain couples TRBV7-2 to TRBJ1-2, with 8 bases that match TRBD1. Germline V gene lookup returns CDR1 SGHTA and CDR2 FQGNSA. V gave up 3 bases and J gave up 5 bases; unmatched junction bases: 8. This CDR3 is built from 15 residues.

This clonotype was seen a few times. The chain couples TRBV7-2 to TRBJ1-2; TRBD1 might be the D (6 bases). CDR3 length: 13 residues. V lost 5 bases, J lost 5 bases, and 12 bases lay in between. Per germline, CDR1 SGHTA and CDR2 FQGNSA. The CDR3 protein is CASSPSGAYGYTF. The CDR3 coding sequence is TGTGCCAGCAGCCCATCAGGGGCTTATGGCTACACCTTC.

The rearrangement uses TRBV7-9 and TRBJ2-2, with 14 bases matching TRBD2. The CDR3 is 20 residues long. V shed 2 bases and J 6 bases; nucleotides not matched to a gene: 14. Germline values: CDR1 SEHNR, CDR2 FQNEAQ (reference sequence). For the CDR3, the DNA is TGTGCCAGCAGCTTAAAGGCACAATTGGGACTAGCGGGAGTATCCGGGGAGCTGTTTTTT. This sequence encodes CASSLKAQLGLAGVSGELFF.

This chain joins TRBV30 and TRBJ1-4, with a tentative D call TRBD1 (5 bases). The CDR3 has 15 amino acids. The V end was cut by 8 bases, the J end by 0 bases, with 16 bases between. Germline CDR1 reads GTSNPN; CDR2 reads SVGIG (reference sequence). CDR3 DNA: TGTGCCGGAGGCCCAGGGCCTGCAACTAATGAAAAACTGTTTTTT. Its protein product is CAGGPGPATNEKLFF.

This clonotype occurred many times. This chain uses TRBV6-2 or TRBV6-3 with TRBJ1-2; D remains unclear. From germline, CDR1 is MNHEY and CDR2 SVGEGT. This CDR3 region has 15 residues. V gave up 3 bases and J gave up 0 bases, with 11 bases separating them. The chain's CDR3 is CASSYDDGSNYGYTF. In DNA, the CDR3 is TGTGCCAGCAGTTATGATGACGGCTCTAACTATGGCTACACCTTC.

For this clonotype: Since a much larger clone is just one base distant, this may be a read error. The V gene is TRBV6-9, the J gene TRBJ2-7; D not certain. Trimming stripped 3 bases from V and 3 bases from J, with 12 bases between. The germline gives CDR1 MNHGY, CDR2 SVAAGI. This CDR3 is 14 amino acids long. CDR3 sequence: CASSYSRGNYEQYF. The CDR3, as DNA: TGTGCCAGCAGTTACTCCCGTGGCAACTACGAGCAGTACTTC.

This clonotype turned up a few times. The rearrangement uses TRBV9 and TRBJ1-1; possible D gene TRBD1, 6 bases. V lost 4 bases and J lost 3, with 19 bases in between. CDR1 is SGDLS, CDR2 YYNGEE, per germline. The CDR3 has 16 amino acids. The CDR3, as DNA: TGTGCCAGCAGCCTTAGAGGTACGGAGGGGGACACTGAAGCTTTCTTT. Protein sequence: CASSLRGTEGDTEAFF.

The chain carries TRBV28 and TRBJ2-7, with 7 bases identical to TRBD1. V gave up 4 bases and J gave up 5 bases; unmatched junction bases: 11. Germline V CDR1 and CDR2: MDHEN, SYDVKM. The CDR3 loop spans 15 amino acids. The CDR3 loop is CASSSAKGAGDEQYF. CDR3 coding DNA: TGTGCCAGCAGTTCCGCTAAGGGGGCTGGGGACGAGCAGTACTTC.

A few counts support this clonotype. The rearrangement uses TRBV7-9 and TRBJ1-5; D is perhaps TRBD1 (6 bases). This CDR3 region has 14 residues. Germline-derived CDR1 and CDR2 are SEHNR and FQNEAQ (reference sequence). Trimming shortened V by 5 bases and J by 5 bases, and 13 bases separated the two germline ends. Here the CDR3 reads CASSTGQGYQPQHF. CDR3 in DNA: TGTGCCAGCAGCACAGGGCAGGGCTATCAGCCCCAGCATTTT.

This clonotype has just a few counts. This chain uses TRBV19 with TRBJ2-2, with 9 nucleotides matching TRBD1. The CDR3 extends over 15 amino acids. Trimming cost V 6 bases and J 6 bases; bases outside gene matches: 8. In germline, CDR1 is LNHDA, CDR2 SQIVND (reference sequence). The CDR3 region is CASRQSGTGSGELFF. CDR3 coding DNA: TGTGCCAGTAGACAATCCGGGACAGGGTCCGGGGAGCTGTTTTTT.